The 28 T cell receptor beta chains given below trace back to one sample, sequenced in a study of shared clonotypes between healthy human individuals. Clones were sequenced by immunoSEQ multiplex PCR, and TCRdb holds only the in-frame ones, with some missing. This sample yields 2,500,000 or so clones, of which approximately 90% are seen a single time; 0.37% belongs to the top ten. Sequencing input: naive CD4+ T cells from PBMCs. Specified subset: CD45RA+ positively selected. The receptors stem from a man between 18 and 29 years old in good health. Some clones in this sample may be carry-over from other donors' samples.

CDR3: CASTQDGSSGNTIYF. The CDR3 bases are TGTGCCAGCACACAAGACGGTTCCTCTGGAAACACCATATATTTT. This chain uses TRBV7-9 with TRBJ1-3; D unclear. The CDR3 is 15 amino acids. Per the germline V gene, CDR1 is SEHNR and CDR2 is FQNEAQ (reference sequence). V shed 7 bases and J shed 0 bases, with 13 bases lying between them. Based on the CDR3 plus reference TRBV7-9 and TRBJ1-3, the full variable domain is DTGVSQNPRHKITKRGQNVTFRCDPISEHNRLYWYRQTLGQGPEFLTYFQNEAQLEKSRLLSDRFSAERPKGSFSTLEIQRTEQGDSAMYLCASTQDGSSGNTIYFGEGSWLTVV.

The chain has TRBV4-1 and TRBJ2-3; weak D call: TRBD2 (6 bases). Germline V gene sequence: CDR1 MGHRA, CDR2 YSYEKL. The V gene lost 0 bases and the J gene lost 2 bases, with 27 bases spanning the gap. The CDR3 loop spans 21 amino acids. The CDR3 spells CASSQEREWGTAAEDTDTQYF. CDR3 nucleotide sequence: TGCGCCAGCAGCCAAGAACGGGAGTGGGGTACGGCGGCTGAAGACACAGATACGCAGTATTTT.

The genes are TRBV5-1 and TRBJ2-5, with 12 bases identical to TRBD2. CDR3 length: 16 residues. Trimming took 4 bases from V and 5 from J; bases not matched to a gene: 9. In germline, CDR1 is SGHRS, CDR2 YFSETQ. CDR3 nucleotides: TGCGCCAGCAGCAGAGGCGCTAGCGGGAGGGTGGAGACCCAGTACTTC. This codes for CASSRGASGRVETQYF.

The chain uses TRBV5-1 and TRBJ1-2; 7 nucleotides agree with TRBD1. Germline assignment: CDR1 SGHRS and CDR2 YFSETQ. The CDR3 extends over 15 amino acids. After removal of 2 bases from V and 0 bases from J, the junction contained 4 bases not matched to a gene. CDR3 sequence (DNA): TGCGCCAGCAGCTTATTACAGGGGACTAACTATGGCTACACCTTC. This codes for CASSLLQGTNYGYTF. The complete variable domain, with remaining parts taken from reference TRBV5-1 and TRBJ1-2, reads KAGVTQTPRYLIKTRGQQVTLSCSPISGHRSVSWYQQTPGQGLQFLFEYFSETQRNKGNFPGRFSGRQFSNSRSEMNVSTLELGDSALYLCASSLLQGTNYGYTFGSGTRLTVV.

The CDR3 region is CSVGRGTSDDEQFF. Written as DNA, the CDR3 is TGCAGCGTTGGCCGGGGGACTAGCGACGATGAGCAGTTCTTC. The chain links TRBV29-1 to TRBJ2-1, with 10 bases lining up with TRBD2. The CDR3 loop spans 14 amino acids. Germline V gene sequence: CDR1 SQVTM, CDR2 ANQGSEA. V lost 4 bases to trimming and J lost 8 bases; unmatched junction nucleotides: 8.

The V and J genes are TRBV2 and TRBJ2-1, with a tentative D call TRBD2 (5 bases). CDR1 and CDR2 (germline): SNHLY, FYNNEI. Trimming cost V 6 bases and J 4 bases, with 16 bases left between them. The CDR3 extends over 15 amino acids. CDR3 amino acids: CASRADLPTYNEQFF. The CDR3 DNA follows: TGTGCCAGCAGGGCGGACTTACCGACTTACAATGAGCAGTTCTTC.

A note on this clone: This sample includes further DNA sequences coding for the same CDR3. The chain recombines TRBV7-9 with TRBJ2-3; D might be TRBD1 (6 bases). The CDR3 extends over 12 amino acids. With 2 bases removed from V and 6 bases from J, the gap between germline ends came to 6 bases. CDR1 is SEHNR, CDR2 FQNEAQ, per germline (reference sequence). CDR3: CASSLTGDTQYF. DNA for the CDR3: TGTGCCAGCAGCTTAACAGGGGATACGCAGTATTTT.

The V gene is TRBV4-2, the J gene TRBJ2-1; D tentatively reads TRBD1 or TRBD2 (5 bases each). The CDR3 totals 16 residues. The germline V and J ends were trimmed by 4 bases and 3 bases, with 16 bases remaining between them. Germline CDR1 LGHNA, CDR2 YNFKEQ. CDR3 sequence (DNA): TGTGCCAGCAGCCCTCAACTAGGGGCGAACTACAATGAGCAGTTCTTC. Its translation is CASSPQLGANYNEQFF.

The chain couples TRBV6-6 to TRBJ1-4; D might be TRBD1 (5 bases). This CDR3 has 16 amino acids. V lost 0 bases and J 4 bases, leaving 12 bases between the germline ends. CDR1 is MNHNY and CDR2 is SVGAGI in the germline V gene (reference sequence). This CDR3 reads CASSYSRQTFNEKLFF. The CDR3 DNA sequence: TGTGCCAGCAGTTACTCTCGACAGACCTTTAATGAAAAACTGTTTTTT.

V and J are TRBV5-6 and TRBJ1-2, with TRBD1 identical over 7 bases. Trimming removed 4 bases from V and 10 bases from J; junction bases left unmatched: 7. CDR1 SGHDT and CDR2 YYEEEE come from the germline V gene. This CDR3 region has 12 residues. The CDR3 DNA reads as TGTGCCAGCAGCCGGGACAGCAACGACTACACCTTC. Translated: CASSRDSNDYTF.

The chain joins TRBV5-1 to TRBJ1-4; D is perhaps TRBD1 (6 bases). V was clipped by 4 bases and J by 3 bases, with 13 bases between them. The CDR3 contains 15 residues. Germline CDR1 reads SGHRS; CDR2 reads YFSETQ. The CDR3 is CASSPRTASNEKLFF. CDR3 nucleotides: TGCGCCAGCAGCCCCAGGACAGCGTCTAATGAAAAACTGTTTTTT.

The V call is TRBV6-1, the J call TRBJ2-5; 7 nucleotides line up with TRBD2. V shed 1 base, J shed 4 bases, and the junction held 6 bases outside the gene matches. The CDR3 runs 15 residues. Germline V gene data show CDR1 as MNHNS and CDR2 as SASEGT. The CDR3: CASSEVGGRGETQYF. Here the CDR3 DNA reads TGTGCCAGCAGTGAAGTCGGCGGGAGAGGAGAGACCCAGTACTTC.

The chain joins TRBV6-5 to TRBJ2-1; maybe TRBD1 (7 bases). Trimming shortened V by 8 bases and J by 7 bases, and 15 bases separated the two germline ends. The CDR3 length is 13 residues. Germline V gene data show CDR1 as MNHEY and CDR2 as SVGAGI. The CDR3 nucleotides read TGTGCCAGCGAGCGGGCAGGGGGGAATGAGCAGTTCTTC. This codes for CASERAGGNEQFF.

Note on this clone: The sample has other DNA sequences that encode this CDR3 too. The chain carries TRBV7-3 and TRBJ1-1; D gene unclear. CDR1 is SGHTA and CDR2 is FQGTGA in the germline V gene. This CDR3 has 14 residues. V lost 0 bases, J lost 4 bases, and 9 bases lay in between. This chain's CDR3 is CASSLTSGSTEAFF. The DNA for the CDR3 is TGTGCCAGCAGCTTAACTTCCGGGAGCACTGAAGCTTTCTTT.

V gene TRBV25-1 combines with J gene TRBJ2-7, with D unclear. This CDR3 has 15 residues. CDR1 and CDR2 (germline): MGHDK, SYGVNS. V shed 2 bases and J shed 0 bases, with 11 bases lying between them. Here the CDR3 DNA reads TGTGCCAGCAGTGAACCGTCAGGTAACTCCTACGAGCAGTACTTC. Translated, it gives CASSEPSGNSYEQYF.

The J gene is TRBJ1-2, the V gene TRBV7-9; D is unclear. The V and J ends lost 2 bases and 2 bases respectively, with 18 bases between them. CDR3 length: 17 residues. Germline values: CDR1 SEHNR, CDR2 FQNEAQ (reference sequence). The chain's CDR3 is CASSLWAPDLVNYGYTF. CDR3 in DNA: TGTGCCAGCAGCTTATGGGCCCCTGATCTCGTCAACTATGGCTACACCTTC.

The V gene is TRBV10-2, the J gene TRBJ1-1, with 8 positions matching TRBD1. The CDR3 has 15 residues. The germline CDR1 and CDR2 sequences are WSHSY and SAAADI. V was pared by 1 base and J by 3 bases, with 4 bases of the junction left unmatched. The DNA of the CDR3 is TGCGCCAGCAGTGAGTTGGGACAGGTTGACACTGAAGCTTTCTTT. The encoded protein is CASSELGQVDTEAFF.

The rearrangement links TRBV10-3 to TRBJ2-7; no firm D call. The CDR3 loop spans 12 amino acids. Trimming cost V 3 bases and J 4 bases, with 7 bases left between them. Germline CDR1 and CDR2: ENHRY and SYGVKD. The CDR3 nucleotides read TGTGCCATCAGTGATCGTGTTTACGAGCAGTACTTC. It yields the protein CAISDRVYEQYF.

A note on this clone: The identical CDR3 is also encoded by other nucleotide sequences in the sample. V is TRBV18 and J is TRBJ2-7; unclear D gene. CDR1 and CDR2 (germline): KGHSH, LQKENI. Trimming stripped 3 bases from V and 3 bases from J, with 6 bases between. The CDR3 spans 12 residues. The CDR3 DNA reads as TGTGCCAGCTCACCTTCCCTCTACGAGCAGTACTTC. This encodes CASSPSLYEQYF.

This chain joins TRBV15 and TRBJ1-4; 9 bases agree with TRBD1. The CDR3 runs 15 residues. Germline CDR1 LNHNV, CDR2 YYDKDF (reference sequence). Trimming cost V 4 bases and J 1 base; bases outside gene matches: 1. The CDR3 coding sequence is TGTGCCACCAGCAAGGGACAGGGAACTAATGAAAAACTGTTTTTT. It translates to CATSKGQGTNEKLFF.

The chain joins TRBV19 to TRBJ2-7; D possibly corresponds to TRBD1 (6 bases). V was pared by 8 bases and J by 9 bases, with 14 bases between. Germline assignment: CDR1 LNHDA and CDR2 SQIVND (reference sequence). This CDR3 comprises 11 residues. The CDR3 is CASGGQSWQYF. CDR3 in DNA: TGTGCCAGTGGCGGACAGTCGTGGCAGTACTTC.

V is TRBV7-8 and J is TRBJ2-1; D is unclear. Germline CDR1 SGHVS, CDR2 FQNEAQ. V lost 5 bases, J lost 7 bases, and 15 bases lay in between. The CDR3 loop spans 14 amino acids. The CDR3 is CASSLEFWGNEQFF. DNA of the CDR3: TGTGCCAGCAGCCTAGAGTTCTGGGGAAATGAGCAGTTCTTC. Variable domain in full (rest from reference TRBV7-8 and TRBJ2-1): GAGVSQSPRYKVAKRGQDVALRCDPISGHVSLFWYQQALGQGPEFLTYFQNEAQLDKSGLPSDRFFAERPEGSVSTLKIQRTQQEDSAVYLCASSLEFWGNEQFFGPGTRLTVL.

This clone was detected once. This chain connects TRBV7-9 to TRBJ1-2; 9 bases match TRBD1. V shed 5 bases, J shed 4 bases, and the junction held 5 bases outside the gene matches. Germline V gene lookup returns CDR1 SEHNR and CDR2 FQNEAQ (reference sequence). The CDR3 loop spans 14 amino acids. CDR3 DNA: TGTGCCAGCAGCACCACAGGGGGCGGCTATGGCTACACCTTC. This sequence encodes CASSTTGGGYGYTF.

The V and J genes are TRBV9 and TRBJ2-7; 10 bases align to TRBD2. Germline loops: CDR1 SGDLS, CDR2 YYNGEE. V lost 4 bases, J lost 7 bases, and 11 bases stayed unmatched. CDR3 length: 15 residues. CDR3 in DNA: TGTGCCAGCAGCCCGAGGTCTAGCGGGAGTCGGGAGCAGTACTTC. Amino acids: CASSPRSSGSREQYF. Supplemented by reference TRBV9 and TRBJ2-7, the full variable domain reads DSGVTQTPKHLITATGQRVTLRCSPRSGDLSVYWYQQSLDQGLQFLIQYYNGEERAKGNILERFSAQQFPDLHSELNLSSLELGDSALYFCASSPRSSGSREQYFGPGTRLTVT.

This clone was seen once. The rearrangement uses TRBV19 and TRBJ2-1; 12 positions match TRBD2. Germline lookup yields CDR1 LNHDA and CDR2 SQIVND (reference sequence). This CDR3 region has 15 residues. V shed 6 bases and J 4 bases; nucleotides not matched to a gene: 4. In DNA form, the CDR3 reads TGTGCCAGTAGCGGACTAGCGGGGCGGTACAATGAGCAGTTCTTC. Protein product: CASSGLAGRYNEQFF.

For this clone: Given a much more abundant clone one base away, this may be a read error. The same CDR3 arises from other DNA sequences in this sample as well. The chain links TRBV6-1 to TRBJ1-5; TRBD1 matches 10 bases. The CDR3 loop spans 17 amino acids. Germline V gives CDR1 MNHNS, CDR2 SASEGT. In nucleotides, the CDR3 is TGTGCCAGCAGTGAAGGGAAGCGGACAGGGGGTTCCCAGCCTCAGCATTTT. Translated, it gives CASSEGKRTGGSQPQHF.

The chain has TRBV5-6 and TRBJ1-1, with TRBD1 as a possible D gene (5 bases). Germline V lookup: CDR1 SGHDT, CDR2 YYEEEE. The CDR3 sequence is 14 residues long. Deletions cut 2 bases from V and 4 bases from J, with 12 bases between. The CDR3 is CASSFRRVSTEAFF. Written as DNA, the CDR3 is TGTGCCAGCAGCTTTCGCAGGGTGAGCACTGAAGCTTTCTTT. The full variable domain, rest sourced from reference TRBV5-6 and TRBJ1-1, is DAGVTQSPTHLIKTRGQQVTLRCSPKSGHDTVSWYQQALGQGPQFIFQYYEEEERQRGNFPDRFSGHQFPNYSSELNVNALLLGDSALYLCASSFRRVSTEAFFGQGTRLTVV.

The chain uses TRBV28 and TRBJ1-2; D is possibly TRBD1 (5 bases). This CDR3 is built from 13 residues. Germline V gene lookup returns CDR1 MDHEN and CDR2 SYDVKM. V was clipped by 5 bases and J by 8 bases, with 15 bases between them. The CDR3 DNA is TGTGCCAGCAGTCGTGCAGGGTCATGGGGCTACACCTTC. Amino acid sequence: CASSRAGSWGYTF.